Below, 25 T cell receptor beta chains from the same sample are listed, as sequenced in a study of cytomegalovirus exposure and HLA in healthy donors. 13 Jbeta primers and 60 Vbeta primers were used for the PCR. Profiling relied on immunoSEQ multiplex PCR, and the TCRdb table lists in-frame clones only, not all of them. In the table there are about 130,000 clones, 75% to 90% of which are singletons. The sequencing input was PBMCs. These receptors were taken from a man aged 35 to 55 in good health and CMV-seronegative.

The chain links TRBV19 to TRBJ1-5; 8 bases agree with TRBD1. V shed 6 bases and J 0 bases; nucleotides not matched to a gene: 7. CDR3 length: 16 residues. CDR1 is LNHDA and CDR2 is SQIVND in the germline V gene (reference sequence). The CDR3 sequence: CASSPVGTGSNQPQHF. The CDR3 nucleotides are TGTGCCAGTAGCCCCGTGGGGACAGGTAGCAATCAGCCCCAGCATTTT.

V is TRBV14 and J is TRBJ1-1; D possibly corresponds to TRBD1 (6 bases). The CDR3 has 14 amino acids. V lost 3 bases to trimming and J lost 0 bases, with 8 bases between them. CDR1 is SGHDN and CDR2 is FVKESK in the germline V gene. In nucleotides, the CDR3 is TGTGCCAGCAGCCAGGACAGAATGAACACTGAAGCTTTCTTT. Protein sequence: CASSQDRMNTEAFF.

The CDR3 region has the DNA TGTGCCAGCAGTTTGACCGGGACTAGCGGGGCATATACGCAGTATTTT. Amino acids: CASSLTGTSGAYTQYF. The V and J genes are TRBV27 and TRBJ2-3; TRBD2 matches 13 bases. The germline V gene has CDR1 MNHEY and CDR2 SMNVEV (reference sequence). The CDR3 covers 16 residues. The J segment lost 7 bases and the V segment lost 3 bases, leaving 7 bases of the junction unmatched.

This chain uses TRBV9 with TRBJ2-2, with a possible D match to TRBD1 (5 bases). Deletions cut 8 bases from V and 5 bases from J, with 16 bases between. Germline CDR1 SGDLS, CDR2 YYNGEE. CDR3 length: 14 residues. The CDR3 here is CASGWQGETGELFF. The CDR3 nucleotides read TGTGCCAGTGGGTGGCAGGGTGAGACCGGGGAGCTGTTTTTT.

The chain employs TRBV5-1 and TRBJ2-7, with 12 bases identical to TRBD2. The germline V gene has CDR1 SGHRS and CDR2 YFSETQ. The CDR3 loop spans 14 amino acids. J lost 6 bases, V lost 2 bases, and 3 bases had no gene match. CDR3 in amino acids: CASSLGLAGTEQYF. The CDR3, as DNA: TGCGCCAGCAGCTTAGGACTAGCGGGAACCGAGCAGTACTTC.

This chain links TRBV5-6 with TRBJ1-2; 7 bases line up with TRBD1. This CDR3 contains 15 residues. Unmatched junction bases numbered 7, after V lost 2 bases and J lost 3 bases. The germline V gene encodes CDR1 SGHDT and CDR2 YYEEEE. The CDR3: CASSFFEQGYYGYTF. The CDR3 DNA reads as TGTGCCAGCAGCTTTTTCGAACAGGGGTACTATGGCTACACCTTC.

This clone was counted only a few times. V usage is TRBV10-3 and J usage is TRBJ2-7, with a possible D match to TRBD1 (5 bases). The CDR3 runs 15 residues. Germline V lookup: CDR1 ENHRY, CDR2 SYGVKD. Trimming removed 2 bases at V and 0 bases at J, with 11 bases between. As DNA, the CDR3 is TGTGCCATCAGTGAGGACAGCCTGGGCTCCTACGAGCAGTACTTC. Amino acids: CAISEDSLGSYEQYF.

The V call is TRBV30, the J call TRBJ2-7; TRBD1 is a possible D gene (6 bases). The CDR3 is 19 residues long. Germline V lookup: CDR1 GTSNPN, CDR2 SVGIG (reference sequence). The V end lost 2 bases, the J end lost 0 bases, and 26 bases lay between the germline ends. The CDR3 DNA follows: TGTGCCTGGAGTAAGGACGGCACCAAGGACCCGACAGGCTCCTACGAGCAGTACTTC. The encoded protein is CAWSKDGTKDPTGSYEQYF.

The rearrangement links TRBV28 to TRBJ1-5; perhaps TRBD1 as D (5 bases). CDR1 MDHEN and CDR2 SYDVKM come from the germline V gene. The CDR3 spans 14 residues. The germline V and J ends were trimmed by 2 bases and 7 bases, with 12 bases remaining between them. CDR3 bases: TGTGCCAGCAGTTTAAAGGCCTCAGGGCAGCCCCAGCATTTT. It is translated as CASSLKASGQPQHF.

The chain employs TRBV5-1 and TRBJ2-7, with 9 bases that match TRBD1. The CDR3 extends over 15 amino acids. Unmatched junction bases numbered 6, after V lost 0 bases and J lost 5 bases. CDR1 is SGHRS and CDR2 is YFSETQ in the germline V gene. As DNA, the CDR3 is TGCGCCAGCAGCTTGGCGATCGGGACAGGGAACGAGCAGTACTTC. Its protein product is CASSLAIGTGNEQYF.

This rearrangement joins TRBV7-2 to TRBJ2-2; 8 bases agree with TRBD1. J gave up 4 bases and V 5 bases, and 6 bases lay outside the gene matches. CDR1 is SGHTA, CDR2 FQGNSA, per germline. The CDR3 has 15 residues. CDR3 amino acids: CASSTTGAGTGELFF. The CDR3 DNA reads as TGTGCCAGCAGCACGACAGGGGCGGGCACCGGGGAGCTGTTTTTT. The entire variable domain, with the rest obtained from reference TRBV7-2 and TRBJ2-2, is as follows: GAGVSQSPSNKVTEKGKDVELRCDPISGHTALYWYRQSLGQGLEFLIYFQGNSAPDKSGLPSDRFSAERTGGSVSTLTIQRTQQEDSAVYLCASSTTGAGTGELFFGEGSRLTVL.

The chain recombines TRBV27 with TRBJ2-2, with 11 bases matching TRBD2. Germline V lookup: CDR1 MNHEY, CDR2 SMNVEV (reference sequence). The CDR3 is 18 residues long. Trimming removed 4 bases from V and 4 bases from J; junction bases left unmatched: 11. The CDR3: CASSWGGSGRASTGELFF. In DNA form, the CDR3 reads TGTGCCAGCAGTTGGGGGGGTAGCGGGAGGGCCAGCACCGGGGAGCTGTTTTTT.

The rearrangement joins TRBV5-1 to TRBJ1-6; D uncertain. Trimming cost V 0 bases and J 8 bases, with 12 bases left between them. The germline V gene encodes CDR1 SGHRS and CDR2 YFSETQ. CDR3 length: 15 residues. This chain's CDR3 is CASSLVPPPDSPLHF. The CDR3 DNA reads TGCGCCAGCAGCTTGGTTCCGCCGCCGGATTCACCCCTCCACTTT. Drawing the rest from reference TRBV5-1 and TRBJ1-6, the complete variable domain is KAGVTQTPRYLIKTRGQQVTLSCSPISGHRSVSWYQQTPGQGLQFLFEYFSETQRNKGNFPGRFSGRQFSNSRSEMNVSTLELGDSALYLCASSLVPPPDSPLHFGNGTRLTVT.

The chain carries TRBV28 and TRBJ2-3; 9 nucleotides align to TRBD2. Trimming took 9 bases from V and 3 from J; bases not matched to a gene: 10. The CDR3 spans 15 residues. Per the germline V gene, CDR1 is MDHEN and CDR2 is SYDVKM. The CDR3 loop is CASNSGSGVTDTQYF. The CDR3 DNA follows: TGTGCCAGTAATAGCGGGAGTGGGGTGACAGATACGCAGTATTTT.

This chain links TRBV5-4 with TRBJ2-7; 10 bases match TRBD2. Germline CDR1 and CDR2: SGHNT and YYREEE (reference sequence). V trimming: 2 bases; J trimming: 2 bases; junction bases outside the gene matches: 4. The CDR3 contains 15 residues. The CDR3 here is CASSLKLAGTYEQYF. CDR3 DNA: TGTGCCAGCAGCTTAAAACTAGCGGGGACCTACGAGCAGTACTTC.

As concerns this clone: At the DNA level, this CDR3 is encoded by other sequences in the same sample as well. This chain links TRBV18 with TRBJ1-1; possibly TRBD1 for D (6 bases). V lost 4 bases and J lost 2, with 8 bases in between. This CDR3 comprises 13 residues. Per the germline V gene, CDR1 is KGHSH and CDR2 is LQKENI. In DNA, the CDR3 is TGTGCCAGCTCACTGGGACAAAACACTGAAGCTTTCTTT. As protein: CASSLGQNTEAFF.

The chain uses TRBV7-2 and TRBJ2-5, with a possible D match to TRBD1 (5 bases). The CDR3 totals 16 residues. Germline loops: CDR1 SGHTA, CDR2 FQGNSA. V dropped 1 base and J dropped 0 bases, with 12 bases sitting between them. The CDR3 is CASSLGVAGYQETQYF. The CDR3 region has the DNA TGTGCCAGCAGCTTAGGTGTCGCAGGGTACCAAGAGACCCAGTACTTC.

The chain joins TRBV13 to TRBJ2-5; TRBD2 matches at 12 bases. CDR1 and CDR2 from the germline V gene are PRHDT and FYEKMQ (reference sequence). The ends lost 5 bases at V and 5 bases at J; junction bases unmatched: 15. The CDR3 has 18 residues. The CDR3 reads CASSPYGLAGPKGETQYF. CDR3 bases: TGTGCCAGCAGCCCATACGGACTAGCGGGACCCAAAGGGGAGACCCAGTACTTC.

This clone came up a few times. V usage is TRBV19 and J usage is TRBJ2-2, with D perhaps TRBD1 (6 bases). CDR1 LNHDA and CDR2 SQIVND come from the germline V gene (reference sequence). With 3 bases removed from V and 4 bases from J, the gap between germline ends came to 12 bases. The CDR3 runs 15 residues. This chain's CDR3 is CASSIKSGVTGELFF. In DNA form, the CDR3 reads TGTGCCAGTAGTATTAAGTCAGGGGTCACCGGGGAGCTGTTTTTT.

The V call is TRBV2, the J call TRBJ2-2, with D hard to call. V lost 6 bases and J lost 5, with 7 bases in between. CDR3 length: 12 residues. Germline values: CDR1 SNHLY, CDR2 FYNNEI. CDR3 sequence (DNA): TGTGCCAGCAGCACAGCTACCGGGGAGCTGTTTTTT. Its protein is CASSTATGELFF.

The CDR3 loop is CASSSTGQGPDTQYF. DNA for the CDR3: TGCGCCAGCAGCTCCACCGGACAGGGTCCAGATACGCAGTATTTT. J is TRBJ2-3 and V is TRBV5-1, with 8 bases fitting TRBD1. With 3 bases clipped from V and 4 bases from J, the junction kept 7 bases outside the gene matches. CDR3 length: 15 residues. Germline values: CDR1 SGHRS, CDR2 YFSETQ.

This clone was found once. The V gene is TRBV19, the J gene TRBJ1-5, with a tentative D call TRBD1 (6 bases). The CDR3 runs to 16 residues. V shed 4 bases and J shed 0 bases, with 13 bases lying between them. Germline CDR1 and CDR2: LNHDA and SQIVND (reference sequence). The CDR3 DNA follows: TGTGCCAGTAGTACTCGGGGACATTATAGCAATCAGCCCCAGCATTTT. Protein product: CASSTRGHYSNQPQHF.

This clone showed up just a few times. V and J are TRBV7-9 and TRBJ1-5, with D perhaps matching TRBD1 (5 bases). Looked up from germline, CDR1 is SEHNR and CDR2 is FQNEAQ (reference sequence). CDR3 length: 16 residues. Trimming stripped 6 bases from V and 0 bases from J, with 15 bases between. The CDR3 nucleotides read TGTGCCAGCAGTTCCGACAGCCACTATAGCAATCAGCCCCAGCATTTT. Translation gives CASSSDSHYSNQPQHF.

The chain combines TRBV28 with TRBJ2-6, with TRBD2 as a possible D gene (5 bases). The V gene's germline CDR1 is MDHEN and CDR2 SYDVKM. The CDR3 consists of 17 residues. Trimming took off 1 base at V and 4 bases at J, with 14 bases between the two ends. The CDR3 spells CASSLYAPSTGANVLTF. The CDR3 nucleotides read TGTGCCAGCAGTTTATACGCCCCTAGCACCGGGGCCAACGTCCTGACTTTC. Drawing the rest from reference TRBV28 and TRBJ2-6, the complete variable domain is DVKVTQSSRYLVKRTGEKVFLECVQDMDHENMFWYRQDPGLGLRLIYFSYDVKMKEKGDIPEGYSVSREKKERFSLILESASTNQTSMYLCASSLYAPSTGANVLTFGAGSRLTVL.

The chain links TRBV7-8 to TRBJ2-7; TRBD1 matches at 11 bases. CDR1 and CDR2 from the germline V gene are SGHVS and FQNEAQ. CDR3 length equals 16 residues. Germline trimming cut 1 base from V and 6 bases from J; bases unmatched to any gene: 8. In DNA, the CDR3 is TGTGCCAGCAGCTTAGTTATCGGACAGGGGGCAAGCGAGCAGTACTTC. Its protein product is CASSLVIGQGASEQYF.